Sequencing of this T cell receptor (beta chain) was carried out in a study of blood T cell repertoires in COVID-19. Study-level information: Acute and convalescent COVID-19 samples came from the United States, Italy and Spain. PBMCs, B-cell-depleted T cells, or T cells were the source of the cDNA or gDNA that made up the material.

Using immunoSEQ multiplex PCR, the repertoire was profiled, and TCRdb retains in-frame clones only, with some absent. The sample has 200,000 to 250,000 clones, roughly nine tenths seen once. The V gene lost 0 bases and the J gene lost 2 bases, with 11 bases spanning the gap. The germline V gene has CDR1 MGHRA and CDR2 YSYEKL. CDR3 length: 16 residues. Sequencing was performed on peripheral blood. This chain uses TRBV4-1 with TRBJ2-1, with no clear D. The sequence was collected from a woman between 18 and 30 years old who had recovered from COVID-19. CDR3 bases: TGCGCCAGCAGCCAAGATCCCCCTATACCCTACAATGAGCAGTTCTTC. Encoded protein: CASSQDPPIPYNEQFF.